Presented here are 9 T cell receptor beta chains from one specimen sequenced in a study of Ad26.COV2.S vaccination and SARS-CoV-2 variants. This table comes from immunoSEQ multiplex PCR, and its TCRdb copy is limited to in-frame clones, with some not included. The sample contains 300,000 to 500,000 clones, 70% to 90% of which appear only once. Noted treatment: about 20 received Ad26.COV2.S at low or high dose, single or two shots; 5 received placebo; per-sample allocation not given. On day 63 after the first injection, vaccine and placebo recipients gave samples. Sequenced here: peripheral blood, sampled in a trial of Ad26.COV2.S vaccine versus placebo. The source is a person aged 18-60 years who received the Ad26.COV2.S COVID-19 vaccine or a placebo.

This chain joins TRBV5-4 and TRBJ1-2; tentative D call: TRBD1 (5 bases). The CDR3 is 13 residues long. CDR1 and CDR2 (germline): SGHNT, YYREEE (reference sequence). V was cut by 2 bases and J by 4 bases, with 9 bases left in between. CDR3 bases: TGTGCCAGCAGCTTAGACAGCCGCTATGGCTACACCTTC. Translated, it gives CASSLDSRYGYTF.

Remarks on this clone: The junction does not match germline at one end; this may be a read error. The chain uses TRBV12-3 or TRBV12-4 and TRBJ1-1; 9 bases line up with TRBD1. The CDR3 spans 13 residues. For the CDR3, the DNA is TGTGCCAGCAGTGGGGGGACAGGGCGATCCTTAGGGTTT. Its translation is CASSGGTGRSLGF.

CDR3 residues: CASSLGTSQKTQYF. As DNA, the CDR3 is TGCGCCAGCAGCCTGGGGACTAGCCAGAAGACGCAGTATTTT. The chain employs TRBV5-1 and TRBJ2-3, with 9 positions matching TRBD2. V shed 4 bases, J shed 9 bases, and the junction held 9 bases outside the gene matches. The length of the CDR3 is 14 residues. Germline V gives CDR1 SGHRS, CDR2 YFSETQ.

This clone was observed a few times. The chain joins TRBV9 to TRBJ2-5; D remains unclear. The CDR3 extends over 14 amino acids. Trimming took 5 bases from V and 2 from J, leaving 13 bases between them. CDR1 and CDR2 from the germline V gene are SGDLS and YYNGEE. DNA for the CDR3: TGTGCCAGCAGTGCTTTGACGGCTCAAGAGACCCAGTACTTC. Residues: CASSALTAQETQYF.

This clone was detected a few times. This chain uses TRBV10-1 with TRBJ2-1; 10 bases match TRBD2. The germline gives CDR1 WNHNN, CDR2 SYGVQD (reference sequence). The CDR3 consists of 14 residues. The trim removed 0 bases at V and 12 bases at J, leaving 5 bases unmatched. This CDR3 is CASSESGAGGLQFF. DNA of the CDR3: TGCGCCAGCAGTGAGTCGGGAGCGGGGGGGTTGCAGTTCTTC.

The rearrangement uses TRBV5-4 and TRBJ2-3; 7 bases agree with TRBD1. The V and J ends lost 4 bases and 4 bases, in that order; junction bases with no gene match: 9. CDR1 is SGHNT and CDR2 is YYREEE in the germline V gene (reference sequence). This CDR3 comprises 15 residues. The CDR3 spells CASSVPGQSPDTQYF. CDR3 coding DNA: TGTGCCAGCAGCGTGCCGGGACAGTCTCCAGATACGCAGTATTTT.

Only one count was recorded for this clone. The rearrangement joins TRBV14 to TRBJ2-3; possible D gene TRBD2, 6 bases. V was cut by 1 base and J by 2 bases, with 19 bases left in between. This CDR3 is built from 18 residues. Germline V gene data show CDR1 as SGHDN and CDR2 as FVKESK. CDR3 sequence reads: CASSQARGRGKDTDTQYF. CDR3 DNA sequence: TGTGCCAGCAGCCAAGCGCGGGGACGGGGAAAAGACACAGATACGCAGTATTTT. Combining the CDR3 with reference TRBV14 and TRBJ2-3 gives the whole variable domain EAGVTQFPSHSVIEKGQTVTLRCDPISGHDNLYWYRRVMGKEIKFLLHFVKESKQDESGMPNNRFLAERTGGTYSTLKVQPAELEDSGVYFCASSQARGRGKDTDTQYFGPGTRLTVL.

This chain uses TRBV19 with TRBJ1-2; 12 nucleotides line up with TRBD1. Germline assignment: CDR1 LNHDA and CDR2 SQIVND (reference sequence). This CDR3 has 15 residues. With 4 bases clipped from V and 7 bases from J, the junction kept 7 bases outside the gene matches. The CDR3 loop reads CASSTGTGGAFGYTF. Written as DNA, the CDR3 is TGTGCCAGTAGTACTGGGACAGGGGGCGCGTTTGGCTACACCTTC.

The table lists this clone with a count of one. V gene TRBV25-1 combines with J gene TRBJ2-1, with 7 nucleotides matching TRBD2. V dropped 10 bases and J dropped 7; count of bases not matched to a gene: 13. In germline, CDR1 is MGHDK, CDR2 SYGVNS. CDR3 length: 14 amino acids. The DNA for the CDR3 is TGTGCCACCGAGCCATTGCGGGGGACTAATGAGCAGTTCTTC. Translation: CATEPLRGTNEQFF. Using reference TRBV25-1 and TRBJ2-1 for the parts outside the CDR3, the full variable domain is EADIYQTPRYLVIGTGKKITLECSQTMGHDKMYWYQQDPGMELHLIHYSYGVNSTEKGDLSSESTVSRIRTEHFPLTLESARPSHTSQYLCATEPLRGTNEQFFGPGTRLTVL.